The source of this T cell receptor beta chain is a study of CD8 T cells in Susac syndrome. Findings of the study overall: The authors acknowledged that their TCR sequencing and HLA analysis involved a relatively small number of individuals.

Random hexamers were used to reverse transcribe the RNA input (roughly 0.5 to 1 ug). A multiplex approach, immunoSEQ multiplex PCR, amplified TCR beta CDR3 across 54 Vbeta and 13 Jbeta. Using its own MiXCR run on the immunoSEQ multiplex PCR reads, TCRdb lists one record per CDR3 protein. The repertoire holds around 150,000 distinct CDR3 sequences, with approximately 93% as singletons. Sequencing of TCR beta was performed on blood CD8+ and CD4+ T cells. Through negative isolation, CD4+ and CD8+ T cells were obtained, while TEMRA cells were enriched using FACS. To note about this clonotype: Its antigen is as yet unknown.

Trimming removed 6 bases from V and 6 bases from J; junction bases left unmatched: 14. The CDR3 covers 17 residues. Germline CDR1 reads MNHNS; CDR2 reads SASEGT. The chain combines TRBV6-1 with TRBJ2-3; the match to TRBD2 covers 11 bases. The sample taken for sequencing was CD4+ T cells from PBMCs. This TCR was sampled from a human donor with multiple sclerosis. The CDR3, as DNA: TGTGCCAGCAGATTGATGGGCTTAGCGGGAGGGTCGGATACGCAGTATTTT. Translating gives CASRLMGLAGGSDTQYF.